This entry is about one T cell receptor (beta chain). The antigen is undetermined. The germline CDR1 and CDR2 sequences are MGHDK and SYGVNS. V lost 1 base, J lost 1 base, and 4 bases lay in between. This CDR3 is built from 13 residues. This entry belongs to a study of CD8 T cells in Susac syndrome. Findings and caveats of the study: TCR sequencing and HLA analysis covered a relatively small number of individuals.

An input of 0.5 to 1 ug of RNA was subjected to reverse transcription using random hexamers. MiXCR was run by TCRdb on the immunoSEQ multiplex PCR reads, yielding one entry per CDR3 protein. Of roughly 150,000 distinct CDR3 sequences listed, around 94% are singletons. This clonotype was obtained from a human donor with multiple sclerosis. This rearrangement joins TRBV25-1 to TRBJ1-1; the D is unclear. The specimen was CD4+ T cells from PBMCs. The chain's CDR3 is CASSEFRNTEAFF. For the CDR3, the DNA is TGTGCCAGCAGTGAATTCAGGAACACTGAAGCTTTCTTT.